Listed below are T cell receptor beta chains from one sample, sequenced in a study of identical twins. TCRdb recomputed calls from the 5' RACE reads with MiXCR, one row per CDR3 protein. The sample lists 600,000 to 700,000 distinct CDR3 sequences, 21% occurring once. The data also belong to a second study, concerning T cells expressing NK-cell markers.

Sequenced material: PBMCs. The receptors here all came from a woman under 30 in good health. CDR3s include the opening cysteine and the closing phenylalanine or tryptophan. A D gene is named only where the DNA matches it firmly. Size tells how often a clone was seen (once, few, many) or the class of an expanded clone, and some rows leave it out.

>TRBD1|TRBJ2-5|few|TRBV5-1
CASSWGRTGGEETQYF
TGCGCCAGCAGCTGGGGTCGGACAGGGGGCGAAGAGACCCAGTACTTC
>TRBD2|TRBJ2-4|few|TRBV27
CASSFIGEGKNIQYF
TGTGCCAGCAGTTTCATTGGGGAGGGCAAAAACATTCAGTACTTC
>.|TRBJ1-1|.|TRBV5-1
CASSLGVQGRKAFF
TGCGCCAGCAGCTTGGGGGTCCAAGGGAGGAAAGCTTTCTTT
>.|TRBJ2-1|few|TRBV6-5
CASSYSPAGEQFF
TGTGCCAGCAGTTACTCTCCTGCGGGTGAGCAGTTCTTC
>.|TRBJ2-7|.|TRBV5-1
CASSLTPEKQYF
TGCGCCAGCAGCTTGACGCCCGAGAAGCAGTACTTC
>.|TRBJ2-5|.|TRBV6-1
CASGLNYRVQETQYF
TGTGCCAGCGGGTTAAACTACAGGGTCCAAGAGACCCAGTACTTC
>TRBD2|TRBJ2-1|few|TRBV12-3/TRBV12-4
CASSLARGNEQFF
TGTGCCAGCAGTTTAGCGCGGGGGAATGAGCAGTTCTTC
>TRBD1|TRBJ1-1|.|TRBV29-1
CSVVIRGSTEAFF
TGCAGCGTTGTTATCAGGGGGAGCACTGAAGCTTTCTTT
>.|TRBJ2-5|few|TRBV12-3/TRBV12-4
CASSVYPGEETQYF
TGTGCCAGCAGTGTTTATCCGGGCGAAGAGACCCAGTACTTC
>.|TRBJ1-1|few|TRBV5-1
CASTTDLNTEAFF
TGCGCCAGTACCACCGACCTGAACACTGAAGCTTTCTTT
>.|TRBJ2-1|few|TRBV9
CASSDQTYNEQFF
TGTGCCAGCTCGGACCAGACCTACAATGAGCAGTTCTTC
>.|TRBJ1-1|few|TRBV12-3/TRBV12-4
CASSDGAGWTEAFF
TGTGCCAGCAGTGATGGGGCTGGATGGACTGAAGCTTTCTTT
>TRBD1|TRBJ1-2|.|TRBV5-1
CASSASGTEYDYGYTF
TGCGCCAGCAGCGCTTCCGGGACAGAGTATGACTATGGCTACACCTTC
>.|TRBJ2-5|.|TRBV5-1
CASSLALQGTQYF
TGCGCCAGCAGCTTGGCCCTACAGGGAACCCAGTACTTC
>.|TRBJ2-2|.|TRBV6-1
CASPESAGELFF
TGTGCCAGCCCCGAGTCGGCCGGGGAGCTGTTTTTT
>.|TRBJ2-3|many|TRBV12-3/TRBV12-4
CASSTIGTDTQYF
TGTGCCAGCAGTACGATCGGGACAGATACGCAGTATTTT
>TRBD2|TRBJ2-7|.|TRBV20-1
CSASVGTSGYEQYF
TGCAGTGCTAGTGTTGGGACTAGCGGCTACGAGCAGTACTTC
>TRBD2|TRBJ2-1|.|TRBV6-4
CASRTSGVPLSREVNNEQFF
TGTGCCTCGAGGACTAGCGGGGTCCCATTGTCCCGGGAGGTGAACAATGAGCAGTTCTTC
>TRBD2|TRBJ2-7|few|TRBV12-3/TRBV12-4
CASSRLALGNEQYF
TGTGCCAGCAGTCGACTAGCCTTGGGGAACGAGCAGTACTTC
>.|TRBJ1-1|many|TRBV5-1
CASSLWANTEAFF
TGCGCCAGCAGCTTGTGGGCGAACACTGAAGCTTTCTTT
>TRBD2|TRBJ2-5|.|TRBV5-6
CASRRTSRGETQYF
TGTGCCAGCAGGAGGACTAGTCGGGGTGAGACCCAGTACTTC
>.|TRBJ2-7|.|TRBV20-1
CSAARLVHEQYF
TGCAGTGCAGCCCGACTTGTTCACGAGCAGTACTTC
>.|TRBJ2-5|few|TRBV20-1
CSARVTEGGTQYF
TGCAGTGCTAGGGTTACGGAGGGCGGGACCCAGTACTTC
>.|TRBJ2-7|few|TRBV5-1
CASSQGPNTGHYEQYF
TGCGCCAGCAGCCAGGGGCCTAACACAGGACACTACGAGCAGTACTTC
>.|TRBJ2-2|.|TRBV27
CASSRGAPRVGELFF
TGTGCCAGCAGTAGGGGGGCCCCGAGGGTAGGGGAGCTGTTTTTT
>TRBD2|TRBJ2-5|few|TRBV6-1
CASRLGLAGGSGETQYF
TGTGCCAGCAGATTGGGACTAGCGGGAGGGTCTGGAGAGACCCAGTACTTC
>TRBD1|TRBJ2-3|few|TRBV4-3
CASSQSRGKDTQYF
TGCGCCAGCAGCCAATCCAGGGGGAAAGATACGCAGTATTTT
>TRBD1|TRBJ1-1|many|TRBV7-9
CASSPRQGGTEAFF
TGTGCCAGCAGCCCGAGACAGGGAGGCACTGAAGCTTTCTTT